These 26 T cell receptor beta chains originate from one sample sequenced in a study of T cell responses to AZD1222 COVID-19 vaccine. Method: immunoSEQ multiplex PCR; TCRdb's copy keeps in-frame clones and lacks some. The sample has about 110,000 clones; 88% are singletons. The sequencing here drew on peripheral blood, taken on day 0 of AZD1222 vaccination. The receptors come from an adult in good health.

The chain combines TRBV13 with TRBJ2-5; 7 nucleotides align to TRBD2. V lost 5 bases and J lost 5; bases outside the gene matches: 11. This CDR3 region has 15 residues. The germline V gene has CDR1 PRHDT and CDR2 FYEKMQ (reference sequence). CDR3 residues: CASSLRLAISETQYF. DNA for the CDR3: TGTGCCAGCAGCCTCCGACTAGCTATCTCCGAGACCCAGTACTTC.

The chain carries TRBV7-8 and TRBJ1-3; D uncertain. Trimming took 2 bases from V and 4 from J, leaving 12 bases between them. Germline CDR1 and CDR2: SGHVS and FQNEAQ. This CDR3 comprises 15 residues. CDR3 sequence (DNA): TGTGCCAGCAGCTTACAGGAGGTGGGGGGAAACACCATATATTTT. It yields the protein CASSLQEVGGNTIYF.

This rearrangement joins TRBV5-6 to TRBJ2-1; 8 nucleotides line up with TRBD2. There are 15 residues in the CDR3. The J segment lost 4 bases and the V segment lost 4 bases, leaving 7 bases of the junction unmatched. In germline, CDR1 is SGHDT, CDR2 YYEEEE. As DNA, the CDR3 is TGTGCCAGCAGCACCCGGGGGGGCTTTTACAATGAGCAGTTCTTC. The encoded protein is CASSTRGGFYNEQFF. Full variable domain (rest looked up from reference TRBV5-6 and TRBJ2-1): DAGVTQSPTHLIKTRGQQVTLRCSPKSGHDTVSWYQQALGQGPQFIFQYYEEEERQRGNFPDRFSGHQFPNYSSELNVNALLLGDSALYLCASSTRGGFYNEQFFGPGTRLTVL.

The count of this clone is one. The chain joins TRBV19 to TRBJ1-3; D is unclear. The CDR3 runs to 13 residues. Germline V lookup: CDR1 LNHDA, CDR2 SQIVND (reference sequence). V lost 5 bases and J lost 3, with 8 bases in between. The CDR3 nucleotides are TGTGCCAGTAGTCCAGAGGTTGGAAACACCATATATTTT. It specifies CASSPEVGNTIYF.

This chain connects TRBV12-5 to TRBJ1-5; D is ambiguous. Germline values: CDR1 LGHNT, CDR2 FRNRAP. CDR3 length: 15 amino acids. The V end was cut by 5 bases, the J end by 0 bases, with 11 bases between. CDR3 in amino acids: CASGVGPYSNQPQHF. CDR3 sequence (DNA): TGTGCTAGTGGTGTTGGCCCCTATAGCAATCAGCCCCAGCATTTT.

The J gene is TRBJ2-7, the V gene TRBV5-4, with TRBD2 as a possible D gene (5 bases). Germline CDR1 reads SGHNT; CDR2 reads YYREEE (reference sequence). Trimming cost V 4 bases and J 2 bases, with 16 bases left between them. This CDR3 is built from 15 residues. The CDR3 loop reads CASSLASAGTYEQYF. CDR3 in DNA: TGTGCCAGCAGCCTGGCATCCGCGGGCACCTACGAGCAGTACTTC.

The rearrangement links TRBV27 to TRBJ1-5, with D perhaps TRBD1 (5 bases). The CDR3 totals 13 residues. The germline V and J ends were trimmed by 3 bases and 5 bases, with 8 bases remaining between them. Germline values: CDR1 MNHEY, CDR2 SMNVEV (reference sequence). The CDR3 DNA follows: TGTGCCAGCAGTTTCAGACAGTATCAGCCCCAGCATTTT. Its translation is CASSFRQYQPQHF.

This sequence joins TRBV5-1 and TRBJ1-2, with D unresolved. The CDR3 runs to 13 residues. Per the germline V gene, CDR1 is SGHRS and CDR2 is YFSETQ. The ends were cut back, 0 bases at V and 8 bases at J, with 11 bases in the middle. CDR3 in DNA: TGCGCCAGCAGCTTGGACGGCCTTGGAGGCTACACCTTC. Translated: CASSLDGLGGYTF.

The chain employs TRBV6-1 and TRBJ1-1; 7 nucleotides align to TRBD1. The trim removed 1 base at V and 5 bases at J, leaving 1 base unmatched. Germline CDR1 MNHNS, CDR2 SASEGT. The CDR3 has 13 amino acids. This CDR3 reads CASSEDRGTEAFF. The CDR3 DNA is TGTGCCAGCAGTGAAGACAGGGGAACTGAAGCTTTCTTT.

The chain has TRBV29-1 and TRBJ1-1; a weak D match, TRBD1 (5 bases). The CDR3 extends over 12 amino acids. Deletions cut 3 bases from V and 4 bases from J, with 9 bases between. Looked up from germline, CDR1 is SQVTM and CDR2 is ANQGSEA. The CDR3 sequence: CSVERGVTEAFF. The CDR3 DNA reads TGCAGCGTTGAGAGAGGGGTCACTGAAGCTTTCTTT.

This clone was detected a few times. V usage is TRBV5-4 and J usage is TRBJ1-1; the match to TRBD1 covers 8 bases. V shed 6 bases, J shed 0 bases, and the junction held 7 bases outside the gene matches. CDR3 length equals 15 residues. Germline CDR1 is SGHNT and CDR2 is YYREEE (reference sequence). The DNA of the CDR3 is TGTGCCAGCAACTCCATCAGGGGGCTGAACACTGAAGCTTTCTTT. Encoded protein: CASNSIRGLNTEAFF.

The chain combines TRBV7-9 with TRBJ1-1, with 9 bases identical to TRBD1. Germline V CDR1 and CDR2: SEHNR, FQNEAQ (reference sequence). V lost 1 base, J lost 4 bases, and 10 bases stayed unmatched. The CDR3 extends over 17 amino acids. The CDR3 sequence: CASSLVSRDRDGTEAFF. The CDR3 bases are TGTGCCAGCAGCTTAGTTAGCCGGGACAGGGACGGCACTGAAGCTTTCTTT.

This clone has more than one count but fewer than ten. The same CDR3 can be traced to other DNA sequences in this sample. CDR3 in amino acids: CASSLGRNTEAFF. The CDR3 coding sequence is TGCGCCAGCAGCTTGGGAAGGAACACTGAAGCTTTCTTT. The V and J genes are TRBV5-1 and TRBJ1-1; D gene ambiguous. The germline V and J ends were trimmed by 0 bases and 1 base, with 4 bases remaining between them. The CDR3 length is 13 residues. Germline CDR1 SGHRS, CDR2 YFSETQ.

The genes are TRBV29-1 and TRBJ1-1; D uncertain. The CDR3 is made up of 12 amino acids. Germline V CDR1 and CDR2: SQVTM, ANQGSEA. V was pared by 6 bases and J by 0 bases, with 8 bases between. As DNA, the CDR3 is TGCAGCGTAGGGCCAATGAACACTGAAGCTTTCTTT. It translates to CSVGPMNTEAFF.

This clone was found once. This chain joins TRBV7-2 and TRBJ2-6; D is unresolved. Germline V CDR1 and CDR2: SGHTA, FQGNSA. The CDR3 is 16 residues long. V lost 5 bases to trimming and J lost 0 bases, with 11 bases between them. In nucleotides, the CDR3 is TGTGCCAGCAGCCAGTCCTCGGTCTCTGGGGCCAACGTCCTGACTTTC. Its protein is CASSQSSVSGANVLTF.

The chain couples TRBV12-3 or TRBV12-4 to TRBJ1-2; 8 bases are a match to TRBD1. This CDR3 has 13 amino acids. V shed 6 bases and J 7 bases; nucleotides not matched to a gene: 7. DNA for the CDR3: TGTGCCAGCAGCGGACAGGGTTACGGTGGCTACACCTTC. Translated, it gives CASSGQGYGGYTF.

The chain joins TRBV5-1 to TRBJ2-1, with D possibly matching TRBD2 (6 bases). V shed 0 bases and J shed 1 base, with 11 bases lying between them. Germline assignment: CDR1 SGHRS and CDR2 YFSETQ. This CDR3 comprises 16 residues. The CDR3 loop reads CASSLVLGGSYNEQFF. The CDR3 coding sequence is TGCGCCAGCAGCTTGGTCCTTGGGGGGTCCTACAATGAGCAGTTCTTC.

V usage is TRBV18 and J usage is TRBJ2-5; D is ambiguous. V shed 4 bases and J shed 2 bases, with 8 bases lying between them. Germline-derived CDR1 and CDR2 are KGHSH and LQKENI. This CDR3 contains 13 residues. DNA for the CDR3: TGTGCCAGCTCACAAAGTGCACAAGAGACCCAGTACTTC. Protein product: CASSQSAQETQYF.

This rearrangement joins TRBV10-3 to TRBJ1-1, with D maybe TRBD1 (5 bases). Trimming removed 10 bases from V and 0 bases from J, with 15 bases in between. The CDR3 sequence is 14 residues long. Germline V gene lookup returns CDR1 ENHRY and CDR2 SYGVKD. CDR3 sequence reads: CATKQDLMNTEAFF. CDR3 sequence (DNA): TGTGCCACCAAACAGGATCTCATGAACACTGAAGCTTTCTTT.

The V and J genes are TRBV7-9 and TRBJ2-5; unclear D gene. The germline V and J ends were trimmed by 4 bases and 2 bases, with 8 bases remaining between them. The CDR3 covers 13 residues. Per germline, CDR1 SEHNR and CDR2 FQNEAQ (reference sequence). CDR3 region: CASSSTNQETQYF. The CDR3 DNA sequence: TGTGCCAGCAGCTCGACCAATCAAGAGACCCAGTACTTC.

The chain employs TRBV27 and TRBJ1-2, with D possibly being TRBD1 (5 bases). V shed 6 bases and J shed 3 bases, with 17 bases lying between them. CDR3 length: 15 residues. Germline V lookup: CDR1 MNHEY, CDR2 SMNVEV (reference sequence). CDR3 region: CASSRADSRHYGYTF. CDR3 bases: TGTGCCAGCAGCAGGGCCGACAGTCGGCACTATGGCTACACCTTC.

This clone appeared once. This rearrangement joins TRBV13 to TRBJ2-3; D might be TRBD1 or TRBD2, each matching 5 bases. Deletions cut 0 bases from V and 2 bases from J, with 9 bases between. The germline CDR1 and CDR2 sequences are PRHDT and FYEKMQ (reference sequence). This CDR3 has 15 amino acids. In nucleotides, the CDR3 is TGTGCCAGCAGCTTAGGCCTGGGGGACACAGATACGCAGTATTTT. This encodes CASSLGLGDTDTQYF.

The J gene is TRBJ1-2, the V gene TRBV3-1 (or the pseudogene TRBV3-2); unclear D gene. Germline values: CDR1 LGHDT, CDR2 YNNKEL (reference sequence). The CDR3 loop spans 15 amino acids. V lost 0 bases to trimming and J lost 8 bases, with 16 bases between them. The CDR3 sequence is CASSQESGLPNGYTF. In nucleotides, the CDR3 is TGTGCCAGCAGCCAAGAATCAGGCCTTCCCAACGGCTACACCTTC.

The chain joins TRBV13 to TRBJ2-7; possibly TRBD1 for D (6 bases). V was cut by 4 bases and J by 6 bases, with 10 bases left in between. The CDR3 totals 12 residues. Germline loops: CDR1 PRHDT, CDR2 FYEKMQ (reference sequence). The CDR3 DNA reads TGTGCCAGCAGCTCACAGGGACCCGAGCAGTACTTC. It codes for CASSSQGPEQYF.

The table lists this clone with a few counts. The rearrangement joins TRBV5-6 to TRBJ2-5, with 7 nucleotides matching TRBD1. The trim removed 1 base at V and 5 bases at J, leaving 5 bases unmatched. Germline V gives CDR1 SGHDT, CDR2 YYEEEE. The CDR3 length is 14 residues. The CDR3 sequence: CASSLSVTGETQYF. The CDR3 DNA reads as TGTGCCAGCAGCTTGTCTGTGACAGGGGAGACCCAGTACTTC.

The V call is TRBV13, the J call TRBJ1-1; D unresolved. CDR1 PRHDT and CDR2 FYEKMQ come from the germline V gene (reference sequence). Deletions cut 6 bases from V and 0 bases from J, with 8 bases between. This CDR3 comprises 13 residues. CDR3 protein: CASREGVNTEAFF. CDR3 nucleotide sequence: TGTGCCAGCAGAGAGGGAGTGAACACTGAAGCTTTCTTT.